This entry features one TCR beta chain sequence. Its antigen is not known. Unrecorded immune exposures were likely, despite nominal health at sampling. PCR amplification relied on 60 Vbeta primers (plus 13 Jbeta primers). Method: immunoSEQ multiplex PCR; TCRdb's copy keeps in-frame clones and lacks some. The data contain 110,000 to 150,000 clones, approximately 68% of them singletons. The ends lost 1 base at V and 5 bases at J; junction bases unmatched: 5. There are 15 residues in the CDR3. Germline V lookup: CDR1 SEHNR, CDR2 FQNEAQ (reference sequence). The data originate from a study of cytomegalovirus exposure and HLA in healthy donors. Study-wide results and limits: The study flagged around 150 TCR beta chains as cytomegalovirus-associated.

The TCR comes from a man aged 40-55 years in good health and CMV-seronegative. This chain uses TRBV7-9 with TRBJ2-5; the match to TRBD1 covers 9 bases. Sequenced sample: PBMCs. The CDR3: CASSLGTGVRETQYF. The CDR3 nucleotides are TGTGCCAGCAGCTTAGGGACAGGGGTGCGGGAGACCCAGTACTTC.